This T cell receptor beta chain stems from a study of T cells in localized non-small cell lung cancer. The method was immunoSEQ multiplex PCR; TCRdb's version includes in-frame clones alone and lacks a portion of them. The table records tens of thousands of clones, under 95% of them present only once. Regarding the study as a whole: Because sequencing included only one region (of the tumor), heterogeneity remains possible. Tumor showed lower T cell clonality than uninvolved adjacent lung, where it was highest. When the top 100 tumor clones were examined, a median approximately 59 of them also appeared in the adjacent lung, which was paired and uninvolved.

Germline CDR1 reads MNHEY; CDR2 reads SVGAGI. This CDR3 has 15 residues. J lost 3 bases, V lost 5 bases, and 9 bases had no gene match. Points on this clone: Its antigen is still unknown.

V and J are TRBV6-5 and TRBJ1-1, with 7 bases fitting TRBD1. The sequence came from a female donor at least 60 years old with stage II lung adenocarcinoma. Here the sequenced sample was peripheral blood mononuclear cells, taken before any cancer treatment. Written as DNA, the CDR3 is TGTGCCAGCAGTCCGCGACAGGGAAGGGACACTGAAGCTTTCTTT. Translated: CASSPRQGRDTEAFF.